The rows below give T cell receptor beta chains drawn from one sample of a study of T cell responses to AZD1222 COVID-19 vaccine. Profiling relied on immunoSEQ multiplex PCR, and the TCRdb table lists in-frame clones only, not all of them. The repertoire includes about 160,000 clones, roughly nine tenths of them detected once, and 1.5% to 2% sits in the top ten. The source material was peripheral blood, sampled on day 0 of AZD1222 vaccination. These receptors all stem from an adult in good health. Both conserved end residues are part of each CDR3. The D gene is left open where the match is weak. Only some rows state a clone size, as once, few, many or a class for expanded clones.

J,V,length,size,D,DNA,CDR3
TRBJ1-1,TRBV29-1,12,few,NA,TGCAGCGTTCGAATTCGGGGCACTGAAGCTTTCTTT,CSVRIRGTEAFF
TRBJ1-2,TRBV19,14,NA,NA,TGTGCCAGTAGTAACTTACAGGGTGGAGGAGGCTACACCTTC,CASSNLQGGGGYTF
TRBJ2-6,TRBV28,13,NA,NA,TGTGCCAGCCTGACGAGGGGGGCCAACGTCCTGACTTTC,CASLTRGANVLTF
TRBJ1-5,TRBV30,13,NA,NA,TGTGCCTGGAGTGTACTTGGAAATCAGCCCCAGCATTTT,CAWSVLGNQPQHF
TRBJ2-6,TRBV30,14,once,NA,TGTGCCTGGAGTTCGGGGTCTGGGGCCAACGTCCTGACTTTC,CAWSSGSGANVLTF
TRBJ2-7,TRBV28,19,NA,TRBD1,TGTGCCAGCAGTCAAAATACCCTCACAGGGGGTTTTTTGTTTATCGAGCAGTACTTC,CASSQNTLTGGFLFIEQYF
TRBJ2-1,TRBV27,15,NA,NA,TGTGCCAGCAGTTTGGGCGGGCTAGCCTACAATGAGCAGTTCTTC,CASSLGGLAYNEQFF
TRBJ1-2,TRBV28,14,NA,NA,TGTGCCAGCAGTCGCCAGGGCACTAACTATGGCTACACCTTC,CASSRQGTNYGYTF
TRBJ1-1,TRBV30,10,NA,NA,TGTGCCTGGAGTGTCGCTGAAGCTTTCTTT,CAWSVAEAFF
TRBJ2-7,TRBV27,14,NA,TRBD1,TGTGCCAGCAGTTTTGGGACAGGGTCCTACGAGCAGTACTTC,CASSFGTGSYEQYF
TRBJ1-6,TRBV27,13,NA,NA,TGTGCCAGCAGTTCCGACAAATATTCACCCCTCCACTTT,CASSSDKYSPLHF
TRBJ2-7,TRBV7-9,18,NA,NA,TGTGCCAGCAGCTCATTCACCTCAGGTGGCTCGGGATTCTACGAGCAGTACTTC,CASSSFTSGGSGFYEQYF
TRBJ2-2,TRBV7-8,16,NA,NA,TGTGCCAGCAGCTTAGTTTGGCGGGAGAACACCGGGGAGCTGTTTTTT,CASSLVWRENTGELFF
TRBJ2-2,TRBV24-1,12,NA,NA,TGTGCCACCAGCGGGGGGCCCGGGGAGCTGTTTTTT,CATSGGPGELFF
TRBJ2-5,TRBV2,15,NA,TRBD1,TGTGCCAGCAGTCCGAGAGCCAGGGGGAAAGAGACCCAGTACTTC,CASSPRARGKETQYF
TRBJ2-1,TRBV10-3,12,NA,NA,TGTGCCATCAGTGTTCTCCACAATGAGCAGTTCTTC,CAISVLHNEQFF
TRBJ1-1,TRBV30,14,NA,NA,TGTGCCTGGAGTCCCTTAAACACCCTTTCTGAAGCTTTCTTT,CAWSPLNTLSEAFF
TRBJ2-7,TRBV5-1,16,NA,NA,TGCGCCAGCAGCTTGGCCTCCGGCCCTCCATTCTACGAGCAGTACTTC,CASSLASGPPFYEQYF
TRBJ1-2,TRBV7-8,14,NA,NA,TGTGCCAGCAGCTTAGATGAGAGCTCCTATGGCTACACCTTC,CASSLDESSYGYTF
TRBJ1-2,TRBV7-2,14,NA,TRBD1,TGTGCCAGCAGCTTAGCGGGACAGACCTATGGCTACACCTTC,CASSLAGQTYGYTF
TRBJ2-1,TRBV2,15,NA,NA,TGTGCCAGCATGAGTTCTAGGGGGTTAGACAATGAGCAGTTCTTC,CASMSSRGLDNEQFF
TRBJ1-2,TRBV29-1,15,NA,NA,TGCAGCGCCTACTCTCCGAGGTCAGGGACGAATGGCTACACCTTC,CSAYSPRSGTNGYTF
TRBJ1-4,TRBV25-1,16,NA,NA,TGTGCCAGCAGTGAATTATTGGGGGAGACTGGTGAAAAACTGTTTTTT,CASSELLGETGEKLFF
TRBJ1-5,TRBV12-2,13,NA,NA,TGTGCAAGTCGCTTAGCGGTCCGTCAGCCCCAGCATTTT,CASRLAVRQPQHF
TRBJ1-1,TRBV5-4,14,NA,NA,TGTGCCAGCAGCGGGGACTTGAGTCTAAAAGAAGCTTTCTTT,CASSGDLSLKEAFF
TRBJ2-7,TRBV27,15,NA,TRBD1,TGTGCCAGCAGTTTCACAGGGGGCGTAGGGAACGAGCAGTACTTC,CASSFTGGVGNEQYF
TRBJ1-6,TRBV5-4,14,once,NA,TGTGCCAGCAGCTTGGGAGAGGCCAGGGGACCCCTCCACTTT,CASSLGEARGPLHF
TRBJ1-5,TRBV24-1,14,NA,NA,TGTGCCACCAGTGCCGGGTTTGGCAATCAGCCCCAGCATTTT,CATSAGFGNQPQHF
TRBJ1-5,TRBV19,15,NA,TRBD1,TGTGCCAGCAAGGAAGGGACAGGGGGGAATCAGCCCCAGCATTTT,CASKEGTGGNQPQHF
TRBJ1-6,TRBV6-1,16,NA,NA,TGTGCCAGCAGTGGGGGTACAAGCTCCTATAATTCACCCCTCCACTTT,CASSGGTSSYNSPLHF
TRBJ2-2,TRBV29-1,13,once,NA,TGCAGCGTTATAAAAGGGGGAAACGGGGAGCTGTTTTTT,CSVIKGGNGELFF
TRBJ1-5,TRBV5-6,13,NA,NA,TGTGCCAGCAGCTTGGGTAGCAATCAGCCCCAGCATTTT,CASSLGSNQPQHF
TRBJ2-1,TRBV6-2/TRBV6-3,18,NA,TRBD2,TGTGCCAGCAGTTATGGCCTAGCGGGGGTTCACTCCTACAATGAGCAGTTCTTC,CASSYGLAGVHSYNEQFF
TRBJ2-7,TRBV11-2,14,NA,NA,TGTGCCAGCAGCCGGACTGCGAGCTCCTACGAGCAGTACTTC,CASSRTASSYEQYF
TRBJ1-1,TRBV7-9,14,NA,NA,TGTGCCAGCAGTACTGCTGCAAGGAACACTGAAGCTTTCTTT,CASSTAARNTEAFF
TRBJ1-4,TRBV9,17,once,NA,TGTGCCAGCAGCGTAGGGGGGCAGGGCACAACTAATGAAAAACTGTTTTTT,CASSVGGQGTTNEKLFF
TRBJ2-7,TRBV6-1,15,NA,TRBD1,TGTGCCAGCAGTGAAAGGGACAGGGGGCCCCACGAGCAGTACTTC,CASSERDRGPHEQYF
TRBJ2-5,TRBV28,19,NA,NA,TGTGCCAGCAGTTTATATAGGTTGGGTGGGGGCGCAGGGGAAACGACCCAGTACTTC,CASSLYRLGGGAGETTQYF
TRBJ2-7,TRBV27,21,NA,TRBD2,TGTGCCAGCAGTTTATCGTGTTTCCGGCTAGCGGGAGTATCCAAGATCTACGAGCAGTACTTC,CASSLSCFRLAGVSKIYEQYF
TRBJ2-7,TRBV13,16,NA,NA,TGTGCCAGCAGCTTAGGATCCTCGACAGGCACCTACGAGCAGTACTTC,CASSLGSSTGTYEQYF
TRBJ1-5,TRBV19,19,NA,NA,TGTGCCAGTAGTATAGGTATTGTGGGACTTACAACCCTTCGACGGCCCCAGCATTTT,CASSIGIVGLTTLRRPQHF
TRBJ1-1,TRBV9,13,NA,NA,TGTGCCAGCAGCCCCGACGGGAACACTGAAGCTTTCTTT,CASSPDGNTEAFF
TRBJ2-7,TRBV18,12,NA,NA,TGTGCCAGCTCGGCTTCAAGTTACGAGCAGTACTTC,CASSASSYEQYF
TRBJ1-3,TRBV4-3,16,NA,TRBD1,TGCGCCAGCAGCCAGGCGACAGGGGCCTCTGGAAACACCATATATTTT,CASSQATGASGNTIYF
TRBJ1-2,TRBV19,12,NA,NA,TGTGCCAGTGCAGGACGGAACTATGGCTACACCTTC,CASAGRNYGYTF
TRBJ2-6,TRBV15,19,once,NA,TGTGCCACCAGCAGAAAAGCTGGGACACCGATTTCTGGGGCCAACGTCCTGACTTTC,CATSRKAGTPISGANVLTF
TRBJ2-1,TRBV11-2,16,NA,NA,TGTGCCAGCACTTATGGGGGGGCGAGCTCCTACAATGAGCAGTTCTTC,CASTYGGASSYNEQFF
TRBJ2-1,TRBV6-5,13,few,TRBD2,TGTGCCAGCAGTCGGGGGGAGGTCAATGAGCAGTTCTTC,CASSRGEVNEQFF
TRBJ2-1,TRBV27,15,NA,NA,TGTGCCAGCAGTTCCCGGGGGGCCAGCAACAATGAGCAGTTCTTC,CASSSRGASNNEQFF
TRBJ1-5,TRBV6-6,16,NA,TRBD1,TGTGCCAGCAGTCCCACAGGGGGTAATAGCAATCAGCCCCAGCATTTT,CASSPTGGNSNQPQHF
TRBJ2-7,TRBV28,15,NA,TRBD1,TGTGCCAGCAGTTCTATCCGGGACAGGGGCAACGAGCAGTACTTC,CASSSIRDRGNEQYF
TRBJ1-2,TRBV7-9,15,NA,NA,TGTGCCAGCAGCTTAGAACGGTTTGGGGCAGGCGGCTACACCTTC,CASSLERFGAGGYTF
TRBJ1-1,TRBV24-1,15,NA,TRBD1,TGTGCCACCAGTGATTCGCAACAGGGGAGCACTGAAGCTTTCTTT,CATSDSQQGSTEAFF
TRBJ2-7,TRBV6-5,15,NA,TRBD1,TGTGCCAGCAGTTACTCCCCGGGACAGCCGTACGAGCAGTACTTC,CASSYSPGQPYEQYF